These 6 T cell receptor beta chains were all obtained from the same sample, sequenced in a study of shared clonotypes between healthy human individuals. Using immunoSEQ multiplex PCR, the repertoire was profiled, and TCRdb retains in-frame clones only, with some absent. The repertoire has a few million clones, 85% to 95% of them found once; the top ten carry 0.11% to 0.15%. Sequenced: naive CD4+ T cells sorted from blood. As for subset: CD45RA+ positively selected. All receptors derive from a man younger than 35 in good health.

Only one count was recorded for this clone. This sequence joins TRBV30 and TRBJ1-6; 9 nucleotides match TRBD1. Germline V gene data show CDR1 as GTSNPN and CDR2 as SVGIG (reference sequence). The V gene end was trimmed by 4 bases and the J gene end by 8 bases; junction bases not matched to a gene: 9. The CDR3 consists of 15 residues. Written as DNA, the CDR3 is TGTGCCTGGACCCTAGCGGGGACAGGGTATTCACCCCTCCACTTT. Translation gives CAWTLAGTGYSPLHF.

The gene calls are TRBV19 and TRBJ2-3; D may be TRBD1 (5 bases). This CDR3 region has 14 residues. V was shortened by 4 bases and J by 2 bases, with 10 bases between the two germline ends. The germline V gene has CDR1 LNHDA and CDR2 SQIVND (reference sequence). The CDR3 DNA reads as TGTGCCAGTAGTAACAGGAGAAACACAGATACGCAGTATTTT. This gives the protein CASSNRRNTDTQYF.

A note on this clone: At one of its ends the junction is not consistent with the germline gene, which may arise from a read error. The CDR3 loop reads CASSVGQISTQPQHF. CDR3 DNA sequence: TGTGCCAGCAGCGTCGGACAGATAAGCACTCAGCCCCAGCATTTT. V usage is TRBV5-6 and J usage is TRBJ1-5; D perhaps matches TRBD1 (6 bases). Germline values: CDR1 SGHDT, CDR2 YYEEEE. This CDR3 contains 15 residues. Together with reference TRBV5-6 and TRBJ1-5, the CDR3 gives the full variable domain: DAGVTQSPTHLIKTRGQQVTLRCSPKSGHDTVSWYQQALGQGPQFIFQYYEEEERQRGNFPDRFSGHQFPNYSSELNVNALLLGDSALYLCASSVGQISTQPQHFGDGTRLSIL.

The genes are TRBV28 and TRBJ1-1; a weak D match, TRBD1 (5 bases). CDR3 size: 12 residues. The germline V and J ends were trimmed by 9 bases and 4 bases, with 12 bases remaining between them. Looked up from germline, CDR1 is MDHEN and CDR2 is SYDVKM. CDR3 in amino acids: CASGQGPTEAFF. CDR3 nucleotides: TGTGCCAGTGGGCAGGGCCCCACTGAAGCTTTCTTT.

The CDR3 loop is CASSFAGGSGNTIYF. The CDR3 nucleotides are TGTGCCAGCAGCTTCGCAGGGGGCTCTGGAAACACCATATATTTT. The chain recombines TRBV7-9 with TRBJ1-3; TRBD1 aligns across 7 bases. Germline CDR1 and CDR2: SEHNR and FQNEAQ (reference sequence). This CDR3 has 15 amino acids. Losses at the gene ends were 3 bases for V and 0 bases for J; bases not matched to a gene: 2.

A note on this clone: The same CDR3 can be traced to other DNA sequences in this sample. The chain joins TRBV20-1 to TRBJ1-1, with D hard to call. The CDR3 is 11 residues long. V was cut by 6 bases and J by 1 base, with 6 bases left in between. Germline V gene lookup returns CDR1 DFQATT and CDR2 SNEGSKA (reference sequence). CDR3 sequence (DNA): TGCAGTGCGGCCGGGAACACTGAAGCTTTCTTT. Translated: CSAAGNTEAFF.